The 4 T cell receptor beta chains below all came from one sample that was sequenced in a study of blood T cell repertoires in COVID-19. Clones were sequenced by immunoSEQ multiplex PCR, and TCRdb holds only the in-frame ones, with some missing. In the table there are about 76,000 clones, approximately 85% of which are singletons. Sequencing input: peripheral blood. The receptor source for this set is a man aged 60 to 75 with COVID-19, enrolled during active disease.

The V call is TRBV7-3, the J call TRBJ2-1; 7 bases fit TRBD2. Germline V lookup: CDR1 SGHTA, CDR2 FQGTGA. This CDR3 has 14 amino acids. V gave up 2 bases and J gave up 7 bases; unmatched junction bases: 5. CDR3 DNA: TGTGCCAGCAGCTTAGCGGGGGTTCCAAATGAGCAGTTCTTC. Translating gives CASSLAGVPNEQFF.

This chain connects TRBV20-1 to TRBJ1-2; D unresolved. The CDR3 has 11 amino acids. CDR1 and CDR2 (germline): DFQATT, SNEGSKA (reference sequence). Trimming cost V 0 bases and J 7 bases, with 6 bases left between them. The CDR3 protein is CSARDPVGYTF. DNA of the CDR3: TGCAGTGCTAGAGACCCAGTTGGCTACACCTTC.

The genes are TRBV7-3 and TRBJ2-2, with D possibly being TRBD2 (6 bases). CDR1 SGHTA and CDR2 FQGTGA come from the germline V gene. Trimming stripped 5 bases from V and 1 base from J, with 11 bases between. This CDR3 contains 15 residues. The CDR3: CASSDRLGNTGELFF. CDR3 coding DNA: TGTGCCAGCAGCGACAGACTAGGGAACACCGGGGAGCTGTTTTTT.

The chain is built from TRBV18 and TRBJ2-5; 9 bases line up with TRBD1. Trimming took 0 bases from V and 5 from J; bases not matched to a gene: 7. Germline V lookup: CDR1 KGHSH, CDR2 LQKENI. The CDR3 is 16 amino acids. The CDR3 DNA reads TGTGCCAGCTCACCACCGTCGGACAGGGGTAGGGAGACCCAGTACTTC. This codes for CASSPPSDRGRETQYF.